This T cell receptor (beta chain) is from a study of shared clonotypes between healthy human individuals. Study-level points and caveats: Deeper or shallower sequencing was expected to change how clonotypes are shared among donors.

CDR3 length: 13 residues. V shed 6 bases, J shed 3 bases, and the junction held 3 bases outside the gene matches. Germline assignment: CDR1 MNHNS and CDR2 SASEGT. The team ran DNA from unsorted PBMCs on ten immunoSEQ deep assay plates for sequencing. Source study methods: Junction-only sequences without quality scores were provided by ImmunoSEQ, so filtering was different. Generated by immunoSEQ multiplex PCR, the TCRdb table keeps only in-frame clones and is missing some. V and J calls and clone size come straight from that table; D and trimming were deduced from the DNA. The sample has about half a million clones, roughly 85% seen once; the top ten hold 10% to 15%. Notes on this clone: The target antigen is unknown. A much larger clone lies a single base off, so this may be a read error.

V is TRBV6-1 and J is TRBJ1-1, with 8 bases matching TRBD1. The specimen sequenced was PBMCs. The TCR comes from a woman aged 40 to 50 in good health. Some clones in this sample may be carry-over from other donors' samples. The DNA for the CDR3 is TGTGCCAGCAGCGCGACAGGGGACACTGAAGCTTTCTTT. It is translated as CASSATGDTEAFF.